This TCR beta chain stems from a study of lymphopenia after photon versus proton radiotherapy. TCRdb's copy holds only in-frame clones and misses some; the assay was immunoSEQ multiplex PCR. The profile shows 65,000 to 70,000 clones, roughly 90% of them singletons. Trimming removed 2 bases from V and 7 bases from J, with 14 bases in between. CDR1 and CDR2 (germline): LNHDA, SQIVND (reference sequence). CDR3 length: 14 amino acids. Specimen: peripheral blood, collected from a patient treated with photon-based radiotherapy. This sequence was found in a woman in her 70s with pancreatic cancer. The chain couples TRBV19 to TRBJ1-1, with a tentative D call TRBD1 (5 bases). The CDR3 sequence: CASSIPNQGYEAFF. CDR3 nucleotide sequence: TGTGCCAGTAGTATACCAAATCAGGGTTATGAAGCTTTCTTT.